This T cell receptor beta chain was retrieved from a study of cytomegalovirus exposure and HLA in healthy donors (dated by TCRdb to the late 2010s). For context, the study as a whole: An earlier analysis of 550 to 700 of the donors reported more than 250 Gb of sequence data and around 110 million unique TCR beta sequences from about 180 million T cells. An early release covering about 600 HLA-typed donors comprised approximately 300 gigabases of sequencing data and 85 million or so unique TCR sequences. The genetic ancestry cluster associated with self-reported Caucasian donors included 81% of the roughly 400 genotyped donors. The study was designed to test whether signatures of past pathogen exposure could be identified by cataloging public T cell receptors. The T cell repertoires of some 670 subjects were profiled by immunosequencing and related to cytomegalovirus serostatus. A separate validation cohort of over a hundred different subjects was used in addition to the roughly 700-subject first cohort. To predict cytomegalovirus infection status, the study brought together high-throughput TCR immunosequencing, statistical association of individual TCRs with disease status, and machine learning. A later analysis re-examined previously published TCR beta repertoires from about 670 donors and added high-resolution HLA genotyping to investigate patterns of TCR occurrence. Rather than drawing on any new phenotypic data, the later analysis identified candidate immune exposures from TCR beta sequences and the way those sequences occurred across donors. In an earlier analysis of 587 of the donors, high-throughput TCR beta sequencing was used to judge whether each TCR beta V gene segment behaved as functional or pseudogenic. Donor age, sex, ethnicity and CMV serostatus were compiled together with the repertoire data. A later genetic analysis took genome-wide SNP genotypes for about 65% of the roughly 670 donors and used that subset as a discovery cohort. All discovery cohort repertoires had been generated on a single sequencing platform. Class I and class II HLA loci were covered by the typing at four-digit resolution. The number of donors typed differed by locus, with roughly 629-640 for A, B, C, DRB1 and DQB1, around 500 for DQA1, 600 to 610 for DPA1, and some 450 for DPB1. Because of strong linkage in the cohort, roughly five DR-DQ haplotypes were treated as single units for association and clustering. Among 398 genotyped donors of the cohort, an average of about 240,000 unique TCR beta nucleotide sequences were sequenced per donor, roughly 20% of them non-productive.

The cohort was made up of under 800 healthy bone marrow donors. At the time of sampling, every cohort member was nominally healthy, though immune exposures that went unrecorded were likely present. The donor tested CMV seropositive, placing the donor among the approximately 290 seropositive members of the cohort. Every donor gave a peripheral blood sample, and the peripheral blood mononuclear cells from that sample were used for TCR beta sequencing. The Qiagen DNeasy Blood Extraction Kit was used to extract genomic DNA from the blood cell samples. Receptor amplification or capture employed the immunoSEQ multiplex PCR assay. For the multiplex PCR, a mixture combining 60 forward primers for TCR Vbeta segments and 13 reverse primers for TCR Jbeta segments was used. The CDR3 region of rearranged TCR beta genes was amplified from genomic DNA by a multiplex PCR assay. On the Illumina HiSeq System, the amplified TCR beta libraries were sequenced as 87-base-pair reads. On the study's bioinformatics: A later analysis tallied around 80 million unique TCR beta chains across the 550 to 850 repertoires, and about 12 million of those chains were shared by two or more donors. Raw reads were error-corrected and collapsed into unique sequences by a nearest-neighbor algorithm in which closely related sequences were merged to remove PCR and sequencing errors. To assign V, D and J gene segments, CDR3 sequences were aligned to IMGT reference sequences. For a sequence to be retained, a match of at least six nucleotides was required to both a V gene segment and a J gene segment. A rearrangement counted as productive if the CDR3 had no stop codons and remained in frame with V and J, and every other rearrangement counted as non-productive. CDR3 was defined by IMGT convention, running from the second conserved V-encoded cysteine to the conserved J-encoded phenylalanine. Sequences without an unambiguous match to a single V gene segment were excluded from the earlier analysis of several hundred of the donors. An earlier analysis of a few hundred of the donors called V segments functional above 56.7% productive rearrangements and segregating when the between-donor standard deviation exceeded 5%. A statistical classification framework was developed to diagnose cytomegalovirus status using the catalog of TCR beta chain sequences. A later analysis assigned V and J genes by comparing TCR nucleotide sequences with IMGT/GENE-DB human TR gene sequences. The TCRdist pipeline was used in a later analysis to assign CDR3 sequences and most-parsimonious VDJ recombination scenarios. In a later analysis, each TCR beta chain was defined by its CDR3 amino acid sequence together with its V-gene family, and reads without a unique V-gene family were excluded. In a later analysis, some 600 highly shared, low-generation-probability nucleotide sequences were removed to address suspected cross-contamination and a sequencing artifact. A later analysis calculated a clonal expansion index for each public chain from normalized within-repertoire ranks of inferred template counts. In a later analysis, generation probabilities were computed with a VDJ recombination model fitted to out-of-frame rearrangements, and the resulting probabilities were checked against IGoR. Hypergeometric tests were used in a later analysis to score TCR-TCR, TCR-HLA and TCR-CMV co-occurrence, with a repertoire-size bias correction applied to the TCR pairs. In a later analysis, false discovery rates were estimated by permuting HLA or CMV assignments 20 times. In a later analysis, co-occurring TCRs were grouped with DBSCAN, and TCRdist sequence similarity was added when clustering was performed within HLA-allele-positive subsets. Repertoires with fewer than 30,000 or more than 120,000 public chains, plus five repertoires with anomalous nucleotide sharing, were excluded from co-occurrence clustering. In its TCRdb copy, this immuneACCESS table keeps in-frame sequences only and misses some clones. Where compared with another copy, unresolved V genes explain less than half of these, and the others have no known cause. That table furnishes V, J and clone size, whereas the DNA furnished D and trimming. The table for this sample lists about 100,000 clones; 76% of them were counted only once. In total, the top ten clones hold under 20% of the sample.

Broad study findings and their caveats: According to a later analysis, TCR association rates differed among HLA loci, with DRB1 alleles showing the most associated TCRs and HLA-C alleles showing the fewest. In vitro tests confirmed that three of the cytomegalovirus-associated TCR beta chains recognize cytomegalovirus antigens. The authors suggested that the approach could potentially be generalized to other disease states and immunological phenotypes. In a later genetic analysis, fewer N-insertions in productive TCRs were reported among donors in an Asian-associated ancestry cluster than the approximately 670-donor mean. Broadly in line with IMGT annotations, most TCR beta V segments showed up in productive rearrangements about 87% or about 30% of the time in an earlier analysis of several hundred of the donors. While some public TCRs were present in many individuals, most TCR sequences turned up only very rarely across donors. In a later genetic analysis, a missense DCLRE1C variant was associated with V-gene and J-gene trimming of TCR beta chains, and the association was replicated in an independent cohort. CMV serostatus was the only immune exposure information available for the cohort. Because some donors lacked HLA typing at each locus, the association tests relied only on the typed subset. Correlated functional status among segregating V segments might be attributable to linkage disequilibrium, but an unknown experimental factor could not be ruled out. This cohort had only TCR beta chains sequenced, and the lack of alpha or paired-chain data limited which features could be detected. Strong co-occurrence of HLA alleles, especially DR and DQ, made assigning TCR associations to individual alleles difficult. In a later analysis, most CMV-associated TCR beta chains were found to appear HLA-restricted, with HLA associations seemingly driven largely by CMV exposure. The earlier analysis of a few hundred of the donors excluded roughly 17 rarely observed V segments, including chromosome 9 orphons, because counts were too low. A further reported finding was that TCR beta sequences accurately predicted the HLA-A and HLA-B alleles for most subjects in the first cohort. The study listed approximately 150 TCR beta chains as associated with cytomegalovirus. A cluster of highly shared sequence variants was judged likely to represent a technical artifact of the sequencing pipeline. In a later analysis, HLA-associated TCR beta chains were found to be more clonally expanded and to have lower generation probabilities than equally common non-associated chains. A later analysis reported that several top co-occurrence clusters appeared linked to parvovirus B19, influenza, CMV and Epstein-Barr virus. Presence/absence analyses assumed roughly uniform sequencing depth across donors, an assumption that may not hold. In both the original and validation cohorts, the classifier was reported to diagnose cytomegalovirus status with high specificity and sensitivity. In a later analysis, around 17,000 TCR beta sequences were associated with specific HLA alleles at a false discovery rate of 0.05.

To note about this clone: Its antigen is still unknown. Base-call qualities are not available, and no considerably larger clone is one nucleotide away.

The TCR sequence derives from an older woman in good health and CMV-seropositive. Material for sequencing was PBMCs.

CDR3 sequence: CASNIQGGGSYGYTF. Here is the DNA: TGTGCCAGCAATATACAGGGGGGAGGGAGCTATGGCTACACCTTC. The chain uses TRBV2 and TRBJ1-2; 8 nucleotides in the junction match TRBD1. The CDR3 runs 15 amino acids, cysteine and phenylalanine included. Only CDR3 DNA remains: 45 bases, in frame from the first base. CDR1 is given as SNHLY and CDR2 as FYNNEI, both from the germline V gene. From V the trimming removes 7 bases and from J it removes 4 bases, while the gene matches leave 11 bases of the junction unaccounted for.